This entry lists 27 T cell receptor beta chains sequenced from one sample in a study of cytomegalovirus exposure and HLA in healthy donors. Primers: 60 Vbeta forward and 13 Jbeta reverse. Data came from immunoSEQ multiplex PCR; TCRdb stores just in-frame clones and leaves some out. This sample has roughly 200,000 clones, with about 9% found just once. What was sequenced was PBMCs. The receptors shown here come from a woman in her 30s in good health and CMV-seropositive.

V usage is TRBV5-1 and J usage is TRBJ2-3, with D possibly matching TRBD1 (6 bases). The germline V and J ends were trimmed by 4 bases and 4 bases, with 22 bases remaining between them. The CDR3 runs to 17 residues. CDR1 is SGHRS and CDR2 is YFSETQ in the germline V gene. Here the CDR3 reads CASSSPNRAVGPDTQYF. The CDR3 bases are TGCGCCAGCAGCAGCCCCAACAGGGCTGTGGGGCCAGATACGCAGTATTTT.

This clone was picked up a small number of times. V gene TRBV5-1 combines with J gene TRBJ2-5, with D maybe TRBD1 (6 bases). The V end was cut by 0 bases, the J end by 8 bases, with 14 bases between. CDR1 SGHRS and CDR2 YFSETQ come from the germline V gene. The CDR3 runs 14 residues. The CDR3 DNA is TGCGCCAGCAGCTTGGGGGGACAAGGGCGCACCCAGTACTTC. This codes for CASSLGGQGRTQYF.

This clone was seen only a few times. The V call is TRBV7-4, the J call TRBJ1-5; 9 positions agree with TRBD1. CDR3 size: 15 residues. V lost 3 bases, J lost 6 bases, and 6 bases stayed unmatched. Germline V CDR1 and CDR2: SGHVT, SQSDAQ. CDR3: CASSFRDRVIQPQHF. DNA for the CDR3: TGTGCCAGCAGCTTCCGGGACAGGGTAATTCAGCCCCAGCATTTT.

This clone has a handful of counts. This rearrangement joins TRBV27 to TRBJ2-7, with a tentative D call TRBD2 (6 bases). CDR3 length: 14 residues. Trimming cost V 3 bases and J 5 bases, with 14 bases left between them. Germline assignment: CDR1 MNHEY and CDR2 SMNVEV (reference sequence). The CDR3 reads CASSLMGLSNEQYF. The CDR3, as DNA: TGTGCCAGCAGTTTGATGGGACTTAGCAACGAGCAGTACTTC.

This chain links TRBV2 with TRBJ2-7; D perhaps matches TRBD2 (5 bases). The CDR3 length is 13 residues. V was trimmed by 3 bases and J by 3 bases, leaving 9 bases between them. Per germline, CDR1 SNHLY and CDR2 FYNNEI. The CDR3 region is CASSDGRNYEQYF. For the CDR3, the DNA is TGTGCCAGCAGTGATGGGAGAAACTACGAGCAGTACTTC. Full variable domain (outside the CDR3, taken from reference TRBV2 and TRBJ2-7): EPEVTQTPSHQVTQMGQEVILRCVPISNHLYFYWYRQILGQKVEFLVSFYNNEISEKSEIFDDQFSVERPDGSNFTLKIRSTKLEDSAMYFCASSDGRNYEQYFGPGTRLTVT.

The J gene is TRBJ2-7, the V gene TRBV21-1; the listed D gene, TRBD1, was not tested against the DNA. TRBV21-1 is a pseudogene segment. The CDR3 loop spans 12 amino acids. The CDR3 sequence is CASGQGFYEQYF. CDR3 bases: TGTGCCTCGGGACAGGGCTTCTACGAGCAGTACTTC.

This clone turned up a few times. Other nucleotide sequences from this sample produce the same CDR3. V and J are TRBV5-1 and TRBJ2-5, with 9 positions matching TRBD1. J lost 5 bases, V lost 4 bases, and 6 bases had no gene match. CDR3 length: 14 amino acids. Germline CDR1 and CDR2: SGHRS and YFSETQ. CDR3 coding DNA: TGCGCCAGCAGCCTGGACAGGGGAGAGGAGACCCAGTACTTC. It codes for CASSLDRGEETQYF.

The sample holds a few counts of this clone. V and J are TRBV19 and TRBJ2-1; TRBD2 matches at 8 bases. V dropped 3 bases and J dropped 10; count of bases not matched to a gene: 2. Germline loops: CDR1 LNHDA, CDR2 SQIVND (reference sequence). The CDR3 runs 12 residues. This CDR3 is CASSMGLEEQFF. The CDR3 coding sequence is TGTGCCAGTAGTATGGGACTAGAGGAGCAGTTCTTC.

This clone was counted between two and nine times. The chain recombines TRBV30 with TRBJ2-5; TRBD2 matches 10 bases. V was clipped by 1 base and J by 4 bases; unmatched bases: 6. CDR3 length: 15 amino acids. The germline V gene has CDR1 GTSNPN and CDR2 SVGIG (reference sequence). The CDR3 sequence is CAWSGLAGDLETQYF. In DNA, the CDR3 is TGTGCCTGGAGTGGCCTAGCGGGAGACTTAGAGACCCAGTACTTC.

The rearrangement uses TRBV6-1 and TRBJ1-1, with D perhaps TRBD1 (5 bases). Trimming took off 2 bases at V and 5 bases at J, with 9 bases between the two ends. This CDR3 spans 13 amino acids. Looked up from germline, CDR1 is MNHNS and CDR2 is SASEGT. CDR3 sequence: CASSEYQGTEAFF. DNA of the CDR3: TGTGCCAGCAGTGAATACCAGGGAACTGAAGCTTTCTTT.

This clone was observed a few times. This sequence joins TRBV6-6 and TRBJ2-2, with a weak D call TRBD2 (6 bases). V lost 8 bases and J 5 bases, leaving 15 bases between the germline ends. The CDR3 totals 14 residues. The germline CDR1 and CDR2 sequences are MNHNY and SVGAGI (reference sequence). CDR3 nucleotide sequence: TGTGCCAGCCGGGTAGCGGTTACTACCGGGGAGCTGTTTTTT. It yields the protein CASRVAVTTGELFF.

This clone was seen only a few times. V usage is TRBV13 and J usage is TRBJ2-7; TRBD2 agrees at 15 bases. Germline V gives CDR1 PRHDT, CDR2 FYEKMQ (reference sequence). The CDR3 runs 16 residues. Germline trimming cut 5 bases from V and 5 bases from J; bases unmatched to any gene: 7. CDR3 sequence: CASSTRTSGRAHEQYF. CDR3 bases: TGTGCCAGCAGCACGCGGACTAGCGGGAGGGCCCACGAGCAGTACTTC.

This clone has just a few counts. The J gene is TRBJ2-3, the V gene TRBV4-1; 11 nucleotides agree with TRBD1. Losses at the gene ends were 0 bases for V and 3 bases for J; bases not matched to a gene: 5. Per germline, CDR1 MGHRA and CDR2 YSYEKL. The CDR3 spans 17 residues. This CDR3 is CASSQEGQGVITDTQYF. The CDR3 nucleotides read TGCGCCAGCAGCCAAGAGGGACAGGGGGTTATTACAGATACGCAGTATTTT.

J is TRBJ1-1 and V is TRBV5-6; TRBD1 matches at 8 bases. The V gene's germline CDR1 is SGHDT and CDR2 YYEEEE. This CDR3 has 15 residues. The V segment lost 1 base and the J segment 5 bases; nucleotides outside the gene matches: 7. The CDR3: CASSLLGQGSTEAFF. CDR3 bases: TGTGCCAGCAGCTTGCTTGGACAGGGATCTACTGAAGCTTTCTTT.

The V gene is TRBV29-1, the J gene TRBJ2-7; tentative D call: TRBD2 (6 bases). Germline CDR1 reads SQVTM; CDR2 reads ANQGSEA. This CDR3 comprises 13 residues. Trimming took 3 bases from V and 2 from J, leaving 11 bases between them. The CDR3 nucleotides read TGCAGCGTTGAGGCGGAGGGCCCCTACGAGCAGTACTTC. Translating gives CSVEAEGPYEQYF.

CDR3 DNA sequence: TGTGCCAGCAGTCTACAACCCGGGGGCTACACCTTC. As protein: CASSLQPGGYTF. This sequence joins TRBV27 and TRBJ1-2; D is undetermined. The V and J ends lost 5 bases and 8 bases respectively, with 12 bases between them. The CDR3 extends over 12 amino acids. CDR1 is MNHEY and CDR2 is SMNVEV in the germline V gene (reference sequence).

V usage is TRBV10-3 and J usage is TRBJ1-2, with D perhaps TRBD1 (6 bases). This CDR3 is 14 amino acids long. The germline V gene has CDR1 ENHRY and CDR2 SYGVKD. Trimming took 3 bases from V and 5 from J, leaving 13 bases between them. Here the CDR3 reads CAISDRGQKYGYTF. The CDR3 DNA sequence: TGTGCCATCAGTGATCGTGGACAGAAGTATGGCTACACCTTC.

This clone has just a few counts. The chain has TRBV6-6 and TRBJ2-3, with D possibly being TRBD2 (5 bases). V lost 6 bases and J 1 base, leaving 11 bases between the germline ends. Germline values: CDR1 MNHNY, CDR2 SVGAGI (reference sequence). The CDR3 runs to 14 residues. CDR3 amino acids: CASSDSGGTDTQYF. The CDR3 coding sequence is TGTGCCAGCAGCGACTCCGGGGGCACAGATACGCAGTATTTT.

The gene calls are TRBV7-9 and TRBJ2-4, with D possibly being TRBD1 (5 bases). Germline V gene data show CDR1 as SEHNR and CDR2 as FQNEAQ (reference sequence). This CDR3 spans 15 amino acids. With 6 bases removed from V and 1 base from J, the gap between germline ends came to 13 bases. The CDR3 loop reads CASREVQDAKNIQYF. The CDR3 DNA reads TGTGCCAGCAGAGAAGTACAGGACGCCAAAAACATTCAGTACTTC. Variable domain in full (rest from reference TRBV7-9 and TRBJ2-4): DTGVSQNPRHKITKRGQNVTFRCDPISEHNRLYWYRQTLGQGPEFLTYFQNEAQLEKSRLLSDRFSAERPKGSFSTLEIQRTEQGDSAMYLCASREVQDAKNIQYFGAGTRLSVL.

The V and J genes are TRBV6-5 and TRBJ2-5, with 9 bases matching TRBD1. This CDR3 comprises 15 residues. The V segment lost 2 bases and the J segment 5 bases; nucleotides outside the gene matches: 6. CDR1 MNHEY and CDR2 SVGAGI come from the germline V gene. The CDR3 region is CASSYGDRAGETQYF. CDR3 in DNA: TGTGCCAGCAGTTACGGGGACAGGGCTGGTGAGACCCAGTACTTC.

This clone was detected a few times. The chain couples TRBV5-4 to TRBJ2-1; TRBD2 agrees at 12 bases. The trim removed 2 bases at V and 7 bases at J, leaving 4 bases unmatched. The germline gives CDR1 SGHNT, CDR2 YYREEE (reference sequence). This CDR3 region has 15 residues. CDR3 in amino acids: CASSLGTSGFNEQFF. The CDR3 bases are TGTGCCAGCAGCTTAGGGACTAGCGGGTTTAATGAGCAGTTCTTC. Based on the CDR3 plus reference TRBV5-4 and TRBJ2-1, the full variable domain is ETGVTQSPTHLIKTRGQQVTLRCSSQSGHNTVSWYQQALGQGPQFIFQYYREEENGRGNFPPRFSGLQFPNYSSELNVNALELDDSALYLCASSLGTSGFNEQFFGPGTRLTVL.

This clone came up a few times. The V and J genes are TRBV5-1 and TRBJ2-3; the D is unclear. Germline V gene sequence: CDR1 SGHRS, CDR2 YFSETQ. The length of the CDR3 is 14 residues. V was trimmed by 9 bases and J by 4 bases, leaving 18 bases between them. As DNA, the CDR3 is TGCGCCACCACAACCGGGTCTTTTCCAGATACGCAGTATTTT. Encoded protein: CATTTGSFPDTQYF.

This rearrangement joins TRBV5-6 to TRBJ1-1; D is uncertain. The CDR3 runs 13 residues. Germline-derived CDR1 and CDR2 are SGHDT and YYEEEE. V was trimmed by 0 bases and J by 1 base, leaving 4 bases between them. The CDR3 sequence: CASSLEQNTEAFF. The CDR3 DNA reads TGTGCCAGCAGCTTGGAGCAGAACACTGAAGCTTTCTTT. Drawing the rest from reference TRBV5-6 and TRBJ1-1, the complete variable domain is DAGVTQSPTHLIKTRGQQVTLRCSPKSGHDTVSWYQQALGQGPQFIFQYYEEEERQRGNFPDRFSGHQFPNYSSELNVNALLLGDSALYLCASSLEQNTEAFFGQGTRLTVV.

The chain has TRBV27 and TRBJ1-5; 7 positions agree with TRBD1. Germline V gene lookup returns CDR1 MNHEY and CDR2 SMNVEV (reference sequence). This CDR3 spans 15 amino acids. Trimming at V came to 8 bases and at J to 0 bases, leaving 7 bases not matched to a gene. Written as DNA, the CDR3 is TGTGCCAGCGGACAGGACCTATATAGCAATCAGCCCCAGCATTTT. Its translation: CASGQDLYSNQPQHF.

The chain links TRBV7-3 to TRBJ2-3, with 12 bases fitting TRBD2. V shed 5 bases and J 4 bases; nucleotides not matched to a gene: 4. Germline assignment: CDR1 SGHTA and CDR2 FQGTGA. The CDR3 spans 15 residues. The CDR3 DNA follows: TGTGCCAGCAGCGCCCTAGCGGGAGGGCCAGATACGCAGTATTTT. Protein sequence: CASSALAGGPDTQYF.

This clone was detected only a few times. CDR3 DNA sequence: TGTGCCAGCAGTTCCCCGGGACAGAGCAATCAGCCCCAGCATTTT. Translated: CASSSPGQSNQPQHF. The V call is TRBV6-1, the J call TRBJ1-5; 7 bases are a match to TRBD1. Germline V gives CDR1 MNHNS, CDR2 SASEGT. The CDR3 sequence is 15 residues long. V lost 5 bases, J lost 1 base, and 5 bases stayed unmatched.

The chain couples TRBV21-1 to TRBJ2-7; the DNA was not used to check the table's D call, TRBD1. TRBV21-1 is annotated as a pseudogene. This CDR3 spans 16 amino acids. Written as DNA, the CDR3 is TGTGCCAGCAGCGCCAACAGGGATATTGTTGCCTACGAGCAGTACTTC. Translating gives CASSANRDIVAYEQYF.